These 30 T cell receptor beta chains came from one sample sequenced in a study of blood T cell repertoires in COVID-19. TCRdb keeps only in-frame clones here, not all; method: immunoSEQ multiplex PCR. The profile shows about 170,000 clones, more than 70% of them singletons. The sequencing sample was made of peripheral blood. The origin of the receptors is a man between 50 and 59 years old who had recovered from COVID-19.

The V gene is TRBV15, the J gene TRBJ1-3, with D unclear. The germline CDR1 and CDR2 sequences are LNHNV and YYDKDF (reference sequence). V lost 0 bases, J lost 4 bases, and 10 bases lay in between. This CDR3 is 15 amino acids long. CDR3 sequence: CATSRDLLGGNTIYF. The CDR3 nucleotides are TGTGCCACCAGCAGAGATCTGTTGGGCGGAAACACCATATATTTT.

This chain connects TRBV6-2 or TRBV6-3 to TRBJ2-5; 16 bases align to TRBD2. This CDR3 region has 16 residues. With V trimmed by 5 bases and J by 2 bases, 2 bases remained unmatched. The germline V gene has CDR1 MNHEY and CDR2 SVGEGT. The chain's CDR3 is CASSQGLAGGQETQYF. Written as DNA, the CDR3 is TGTGCCAGCAGTCAGGGACTAGCGGGAGGGCAAGAGACCCAGTACTTC.

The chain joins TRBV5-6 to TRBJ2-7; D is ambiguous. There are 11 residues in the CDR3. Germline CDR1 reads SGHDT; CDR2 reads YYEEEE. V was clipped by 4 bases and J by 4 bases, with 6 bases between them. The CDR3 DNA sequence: TGTGCCAGCAGCCGCGAATACGAGCAGTACTTC. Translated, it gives CASSREYEQYF.

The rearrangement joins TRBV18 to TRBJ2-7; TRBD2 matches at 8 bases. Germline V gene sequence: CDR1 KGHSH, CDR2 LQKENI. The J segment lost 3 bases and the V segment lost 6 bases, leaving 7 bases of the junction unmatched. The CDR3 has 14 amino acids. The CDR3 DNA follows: TGTGCCAGCTCCCGGGAGGGCTGGGGCTACGAGCAGTACTTC. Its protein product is CASSREGWGYEQYF.

The CDR3 region is CASSLVVAALQETQYF. The CDR3 DNA follows: TGTGCCAGCAGCTTAGTGGTAGCGGCTCTTCAAGAGACCCAGTACTTC. The gene calls are TRBV11-2 and TRBJ2-5, with D perhaps TRBD2 (6 bases). Germline assignment: CDR1 SGHAT and CDR2 FQNNGV. The CDR3 length is 16 residues. V lost 1 base to trimming and J lost 2 bases, with 14 bases between them.

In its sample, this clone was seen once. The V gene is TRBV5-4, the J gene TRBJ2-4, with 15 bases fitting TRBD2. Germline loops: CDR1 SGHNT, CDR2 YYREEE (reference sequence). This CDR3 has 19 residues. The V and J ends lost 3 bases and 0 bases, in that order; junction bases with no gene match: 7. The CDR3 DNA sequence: TGTGCCAGCAGCTGGGGGGGACTAGCGGGAGGAATAGCCAAAAACATTCAGTACTTC. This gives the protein CASSWGGLAGGIAKNIQYF.

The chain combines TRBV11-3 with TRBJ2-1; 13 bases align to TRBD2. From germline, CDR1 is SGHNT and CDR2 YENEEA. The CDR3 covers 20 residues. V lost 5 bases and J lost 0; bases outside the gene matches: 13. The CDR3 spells CASSPPRLAGGRSSYNEQFF. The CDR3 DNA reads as TGTGCCAGCAGCCCTCCTCGACTAGCGGGGGGTCGAAGCTCCTACAATGAGCAGTTCTTC.

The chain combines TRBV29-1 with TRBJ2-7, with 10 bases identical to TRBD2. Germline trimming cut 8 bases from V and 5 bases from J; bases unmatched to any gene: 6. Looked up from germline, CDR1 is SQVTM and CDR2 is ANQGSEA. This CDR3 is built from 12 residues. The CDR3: CSLRTSGHEQYF. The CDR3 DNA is TGCAGCCTACGGACTAGCGGCCACGAGCAGTACTTC.

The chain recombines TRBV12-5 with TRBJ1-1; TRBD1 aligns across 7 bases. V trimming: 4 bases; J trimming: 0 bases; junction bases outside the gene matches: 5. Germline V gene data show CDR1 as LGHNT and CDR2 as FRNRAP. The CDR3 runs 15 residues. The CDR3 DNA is TGTGCTAGTGGTTCGGGACAGAACATGAACACTGAAGCTTTCTTT. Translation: CASGSGQNMNTEAFF.

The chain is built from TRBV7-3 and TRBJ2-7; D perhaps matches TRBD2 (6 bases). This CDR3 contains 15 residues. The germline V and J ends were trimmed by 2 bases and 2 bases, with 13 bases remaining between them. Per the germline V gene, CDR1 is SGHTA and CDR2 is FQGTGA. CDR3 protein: CASSLGRIPAYEQYF. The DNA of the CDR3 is TGTGCCAGCAGCTTAGGGAGGATTCCTGCCTACGAGCAGTACTTC.

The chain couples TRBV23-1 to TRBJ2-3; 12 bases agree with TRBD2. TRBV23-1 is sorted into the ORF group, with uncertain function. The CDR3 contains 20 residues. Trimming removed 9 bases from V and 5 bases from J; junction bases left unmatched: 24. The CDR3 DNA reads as TGCGCCAGAAAAGGCAGGAGACTAGCGGGGGCACTAGCGTCTGGAGATACGCAGTATTTT. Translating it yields CARKGRRLAGALASGDTQYF.

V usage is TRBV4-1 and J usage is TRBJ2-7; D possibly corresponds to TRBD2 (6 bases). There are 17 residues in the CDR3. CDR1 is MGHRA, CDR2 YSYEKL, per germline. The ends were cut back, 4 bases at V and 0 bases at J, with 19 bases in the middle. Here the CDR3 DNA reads TGCGCCAGCAGCCCAATTTCTGGGGCGGGGAGCTCCTACGAGCAGTACTTC. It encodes CASSPISGAGSSYEQYF.

The CDR3 nucleotides are TGTGCCAGCAGTCTCGGGGTCTCCAAAAACATTCAGTACTTC. Translation gives CASSLGVSKNIQYF. The chain carries TRBV6-5 and TRBJ2-4; D perhaps matches TRBD2 (5 bases). Germline V CDR1 and CDR2: MNHEY, SVGAGI. The CDR3 loop spans 14 amino acids. The germline V and J ends were trimmed by 5 bases and 2 bases, with 10 bases remaining between them.

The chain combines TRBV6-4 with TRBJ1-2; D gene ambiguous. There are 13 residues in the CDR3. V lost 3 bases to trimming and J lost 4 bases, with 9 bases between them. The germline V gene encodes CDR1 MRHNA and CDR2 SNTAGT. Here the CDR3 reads CASSESGFYGYTF. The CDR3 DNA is TGTGCCAGCAGTGAATCGGGATTCTATGGCTACACCTTC.

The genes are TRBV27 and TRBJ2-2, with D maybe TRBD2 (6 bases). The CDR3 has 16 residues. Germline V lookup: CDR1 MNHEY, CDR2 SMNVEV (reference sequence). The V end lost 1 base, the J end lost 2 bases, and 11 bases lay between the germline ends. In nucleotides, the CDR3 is TGTGCCAGCAGTTTATTAGACGGGACTAACACCGGGGAGCTGTTTTTT. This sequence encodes CASSLLDGTNTGELFF.

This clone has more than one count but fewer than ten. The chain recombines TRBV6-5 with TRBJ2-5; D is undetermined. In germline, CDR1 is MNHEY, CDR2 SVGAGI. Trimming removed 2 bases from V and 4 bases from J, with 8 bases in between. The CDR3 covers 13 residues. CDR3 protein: CASSYAPIETQYF. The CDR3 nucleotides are TGTGCCAGCAGTTACGCCCCTATAGAGACCCAGTACTTC.

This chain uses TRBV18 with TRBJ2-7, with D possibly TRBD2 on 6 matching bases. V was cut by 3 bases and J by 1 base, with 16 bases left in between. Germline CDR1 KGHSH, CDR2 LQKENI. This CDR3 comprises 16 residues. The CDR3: CASSPGAGLLSYEQYF. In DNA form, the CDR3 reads TGTGCCAGCTCACCCGGGGCGGGACTCCTTTCCTACGAGCAGTACTTC.

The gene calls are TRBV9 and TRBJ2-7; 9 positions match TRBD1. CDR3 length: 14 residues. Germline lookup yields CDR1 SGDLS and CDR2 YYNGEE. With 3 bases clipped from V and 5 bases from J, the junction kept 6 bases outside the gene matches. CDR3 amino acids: CASSGAGTGHEQYF. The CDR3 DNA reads TGTGCCAGCAGCGGTGCCGGGACAGGGCACGAGCAGTACTTC.

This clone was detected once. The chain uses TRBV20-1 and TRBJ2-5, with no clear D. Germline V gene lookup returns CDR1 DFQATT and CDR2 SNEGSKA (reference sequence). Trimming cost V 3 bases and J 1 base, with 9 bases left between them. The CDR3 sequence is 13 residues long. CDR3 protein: CSASIHSQETQYF. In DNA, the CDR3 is TGCAGTGCTAGTATCCACTCCCAAGAGACCCAGTACTTC.

The CDR3 DNA sequence: TGTGCCAGCAGCTTGCGAGGGTTGGGTGAGCAGTACTTC. This encodes CASSLRGLGEQYF. This rearrangement joins TRBV7-9 to TRBJ2-7; TRBD2 is a possible D gene (5 bases). V lost 3 bases and J lost 7, with 13 bases in between. Germline V gene sequence: CDR1 SEHNR, CDR2 FQNEAQ (reference sequence). The CDR3 has 13 residues.

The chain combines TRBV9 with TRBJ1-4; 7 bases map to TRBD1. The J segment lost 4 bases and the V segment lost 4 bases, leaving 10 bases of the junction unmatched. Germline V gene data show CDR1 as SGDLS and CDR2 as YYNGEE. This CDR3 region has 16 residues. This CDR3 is CASSLQGPSDNEKLFF. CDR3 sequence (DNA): TGTGCCAGCAGCTTACAGGGGCCCTCCGATAATGAAAAACTGTTTTTT.

Written as DNA, the CDR3 is TGTGCCAGCAGTGTGGGAGGGATCGCCGGGGAGCTGTTTTTT. Residues: CASSVGGIAGELFF. V is TRBV25-1 and J is TRBJ2-2; TRBD2 aligns across 7 bases. J lost 6 bases, V lost 4 bases, and 5 bases had no gene match. This CDR3 is 14 amino acids long. The germline CDR1 and CDR2 sequences are MGHDK and SYGVNS.

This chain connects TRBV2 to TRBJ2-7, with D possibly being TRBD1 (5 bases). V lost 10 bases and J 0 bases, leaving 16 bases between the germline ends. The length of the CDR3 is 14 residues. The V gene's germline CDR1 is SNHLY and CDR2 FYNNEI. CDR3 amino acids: CAIKGISSSYEQYF. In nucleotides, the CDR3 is TGTGCCATAAAGGGGATCTCAAGCTCCTACGAGCAGTACTTC.

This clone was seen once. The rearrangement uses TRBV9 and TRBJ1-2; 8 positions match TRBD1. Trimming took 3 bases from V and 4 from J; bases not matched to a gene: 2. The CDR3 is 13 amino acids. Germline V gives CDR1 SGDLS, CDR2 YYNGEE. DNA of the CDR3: TGTGCCAGCAGCGCGACAGGGGCCTATGGCTACACCTTC. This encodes CASSATGAYGYTF.

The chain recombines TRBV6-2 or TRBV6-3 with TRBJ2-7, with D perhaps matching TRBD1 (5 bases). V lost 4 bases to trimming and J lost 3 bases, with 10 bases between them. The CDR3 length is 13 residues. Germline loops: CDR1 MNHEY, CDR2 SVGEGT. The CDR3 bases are TGTGCCAGCAGTTGGGGCAGTAGCTACGAGCAGTACTTC. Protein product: CASSWGSSYEQYF.

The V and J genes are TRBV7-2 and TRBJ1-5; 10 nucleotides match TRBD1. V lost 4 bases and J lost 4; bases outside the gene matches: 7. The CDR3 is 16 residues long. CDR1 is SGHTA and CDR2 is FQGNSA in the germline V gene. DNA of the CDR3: TGTGCCAGCAGCTCGAAGAGGGGACAGGGGAATCAGCCCCAGCATTTT. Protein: CASSSKRGQGNQPQHF.

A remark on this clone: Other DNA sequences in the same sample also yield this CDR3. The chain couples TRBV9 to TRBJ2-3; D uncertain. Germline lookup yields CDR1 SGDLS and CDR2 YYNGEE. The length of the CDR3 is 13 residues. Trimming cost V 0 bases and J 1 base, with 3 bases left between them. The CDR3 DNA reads TGTGCCAGCAGCGTAGCGGGCACAGATACGCAGTATTTT. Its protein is CASSVAGTDTQYF.

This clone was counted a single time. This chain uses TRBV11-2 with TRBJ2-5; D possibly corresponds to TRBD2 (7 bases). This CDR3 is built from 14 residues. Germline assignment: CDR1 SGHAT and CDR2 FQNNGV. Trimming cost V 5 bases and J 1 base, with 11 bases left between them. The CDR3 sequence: CASSLGGPQETQYF. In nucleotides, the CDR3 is TGTGCCAGCAGCCTGGGGGGGCCCCAAGAGACCCAGTACTTC.

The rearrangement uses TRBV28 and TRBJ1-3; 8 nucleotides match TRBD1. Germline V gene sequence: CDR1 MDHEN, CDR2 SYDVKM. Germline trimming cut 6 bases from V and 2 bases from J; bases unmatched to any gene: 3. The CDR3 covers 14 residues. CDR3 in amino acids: CASRTQGAGNTIYF. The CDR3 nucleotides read TGTGCCAGCAGGACACAGGGGGCTGGAAACACCATATATTTT.

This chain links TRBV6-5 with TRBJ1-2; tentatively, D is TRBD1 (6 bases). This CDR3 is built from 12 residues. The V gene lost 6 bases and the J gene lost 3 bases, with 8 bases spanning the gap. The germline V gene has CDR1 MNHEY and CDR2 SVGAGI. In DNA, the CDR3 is TGTGCCAGCAGCCGGACAGACTATGGCTACACCTTC. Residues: CASSRTDYGYTF.